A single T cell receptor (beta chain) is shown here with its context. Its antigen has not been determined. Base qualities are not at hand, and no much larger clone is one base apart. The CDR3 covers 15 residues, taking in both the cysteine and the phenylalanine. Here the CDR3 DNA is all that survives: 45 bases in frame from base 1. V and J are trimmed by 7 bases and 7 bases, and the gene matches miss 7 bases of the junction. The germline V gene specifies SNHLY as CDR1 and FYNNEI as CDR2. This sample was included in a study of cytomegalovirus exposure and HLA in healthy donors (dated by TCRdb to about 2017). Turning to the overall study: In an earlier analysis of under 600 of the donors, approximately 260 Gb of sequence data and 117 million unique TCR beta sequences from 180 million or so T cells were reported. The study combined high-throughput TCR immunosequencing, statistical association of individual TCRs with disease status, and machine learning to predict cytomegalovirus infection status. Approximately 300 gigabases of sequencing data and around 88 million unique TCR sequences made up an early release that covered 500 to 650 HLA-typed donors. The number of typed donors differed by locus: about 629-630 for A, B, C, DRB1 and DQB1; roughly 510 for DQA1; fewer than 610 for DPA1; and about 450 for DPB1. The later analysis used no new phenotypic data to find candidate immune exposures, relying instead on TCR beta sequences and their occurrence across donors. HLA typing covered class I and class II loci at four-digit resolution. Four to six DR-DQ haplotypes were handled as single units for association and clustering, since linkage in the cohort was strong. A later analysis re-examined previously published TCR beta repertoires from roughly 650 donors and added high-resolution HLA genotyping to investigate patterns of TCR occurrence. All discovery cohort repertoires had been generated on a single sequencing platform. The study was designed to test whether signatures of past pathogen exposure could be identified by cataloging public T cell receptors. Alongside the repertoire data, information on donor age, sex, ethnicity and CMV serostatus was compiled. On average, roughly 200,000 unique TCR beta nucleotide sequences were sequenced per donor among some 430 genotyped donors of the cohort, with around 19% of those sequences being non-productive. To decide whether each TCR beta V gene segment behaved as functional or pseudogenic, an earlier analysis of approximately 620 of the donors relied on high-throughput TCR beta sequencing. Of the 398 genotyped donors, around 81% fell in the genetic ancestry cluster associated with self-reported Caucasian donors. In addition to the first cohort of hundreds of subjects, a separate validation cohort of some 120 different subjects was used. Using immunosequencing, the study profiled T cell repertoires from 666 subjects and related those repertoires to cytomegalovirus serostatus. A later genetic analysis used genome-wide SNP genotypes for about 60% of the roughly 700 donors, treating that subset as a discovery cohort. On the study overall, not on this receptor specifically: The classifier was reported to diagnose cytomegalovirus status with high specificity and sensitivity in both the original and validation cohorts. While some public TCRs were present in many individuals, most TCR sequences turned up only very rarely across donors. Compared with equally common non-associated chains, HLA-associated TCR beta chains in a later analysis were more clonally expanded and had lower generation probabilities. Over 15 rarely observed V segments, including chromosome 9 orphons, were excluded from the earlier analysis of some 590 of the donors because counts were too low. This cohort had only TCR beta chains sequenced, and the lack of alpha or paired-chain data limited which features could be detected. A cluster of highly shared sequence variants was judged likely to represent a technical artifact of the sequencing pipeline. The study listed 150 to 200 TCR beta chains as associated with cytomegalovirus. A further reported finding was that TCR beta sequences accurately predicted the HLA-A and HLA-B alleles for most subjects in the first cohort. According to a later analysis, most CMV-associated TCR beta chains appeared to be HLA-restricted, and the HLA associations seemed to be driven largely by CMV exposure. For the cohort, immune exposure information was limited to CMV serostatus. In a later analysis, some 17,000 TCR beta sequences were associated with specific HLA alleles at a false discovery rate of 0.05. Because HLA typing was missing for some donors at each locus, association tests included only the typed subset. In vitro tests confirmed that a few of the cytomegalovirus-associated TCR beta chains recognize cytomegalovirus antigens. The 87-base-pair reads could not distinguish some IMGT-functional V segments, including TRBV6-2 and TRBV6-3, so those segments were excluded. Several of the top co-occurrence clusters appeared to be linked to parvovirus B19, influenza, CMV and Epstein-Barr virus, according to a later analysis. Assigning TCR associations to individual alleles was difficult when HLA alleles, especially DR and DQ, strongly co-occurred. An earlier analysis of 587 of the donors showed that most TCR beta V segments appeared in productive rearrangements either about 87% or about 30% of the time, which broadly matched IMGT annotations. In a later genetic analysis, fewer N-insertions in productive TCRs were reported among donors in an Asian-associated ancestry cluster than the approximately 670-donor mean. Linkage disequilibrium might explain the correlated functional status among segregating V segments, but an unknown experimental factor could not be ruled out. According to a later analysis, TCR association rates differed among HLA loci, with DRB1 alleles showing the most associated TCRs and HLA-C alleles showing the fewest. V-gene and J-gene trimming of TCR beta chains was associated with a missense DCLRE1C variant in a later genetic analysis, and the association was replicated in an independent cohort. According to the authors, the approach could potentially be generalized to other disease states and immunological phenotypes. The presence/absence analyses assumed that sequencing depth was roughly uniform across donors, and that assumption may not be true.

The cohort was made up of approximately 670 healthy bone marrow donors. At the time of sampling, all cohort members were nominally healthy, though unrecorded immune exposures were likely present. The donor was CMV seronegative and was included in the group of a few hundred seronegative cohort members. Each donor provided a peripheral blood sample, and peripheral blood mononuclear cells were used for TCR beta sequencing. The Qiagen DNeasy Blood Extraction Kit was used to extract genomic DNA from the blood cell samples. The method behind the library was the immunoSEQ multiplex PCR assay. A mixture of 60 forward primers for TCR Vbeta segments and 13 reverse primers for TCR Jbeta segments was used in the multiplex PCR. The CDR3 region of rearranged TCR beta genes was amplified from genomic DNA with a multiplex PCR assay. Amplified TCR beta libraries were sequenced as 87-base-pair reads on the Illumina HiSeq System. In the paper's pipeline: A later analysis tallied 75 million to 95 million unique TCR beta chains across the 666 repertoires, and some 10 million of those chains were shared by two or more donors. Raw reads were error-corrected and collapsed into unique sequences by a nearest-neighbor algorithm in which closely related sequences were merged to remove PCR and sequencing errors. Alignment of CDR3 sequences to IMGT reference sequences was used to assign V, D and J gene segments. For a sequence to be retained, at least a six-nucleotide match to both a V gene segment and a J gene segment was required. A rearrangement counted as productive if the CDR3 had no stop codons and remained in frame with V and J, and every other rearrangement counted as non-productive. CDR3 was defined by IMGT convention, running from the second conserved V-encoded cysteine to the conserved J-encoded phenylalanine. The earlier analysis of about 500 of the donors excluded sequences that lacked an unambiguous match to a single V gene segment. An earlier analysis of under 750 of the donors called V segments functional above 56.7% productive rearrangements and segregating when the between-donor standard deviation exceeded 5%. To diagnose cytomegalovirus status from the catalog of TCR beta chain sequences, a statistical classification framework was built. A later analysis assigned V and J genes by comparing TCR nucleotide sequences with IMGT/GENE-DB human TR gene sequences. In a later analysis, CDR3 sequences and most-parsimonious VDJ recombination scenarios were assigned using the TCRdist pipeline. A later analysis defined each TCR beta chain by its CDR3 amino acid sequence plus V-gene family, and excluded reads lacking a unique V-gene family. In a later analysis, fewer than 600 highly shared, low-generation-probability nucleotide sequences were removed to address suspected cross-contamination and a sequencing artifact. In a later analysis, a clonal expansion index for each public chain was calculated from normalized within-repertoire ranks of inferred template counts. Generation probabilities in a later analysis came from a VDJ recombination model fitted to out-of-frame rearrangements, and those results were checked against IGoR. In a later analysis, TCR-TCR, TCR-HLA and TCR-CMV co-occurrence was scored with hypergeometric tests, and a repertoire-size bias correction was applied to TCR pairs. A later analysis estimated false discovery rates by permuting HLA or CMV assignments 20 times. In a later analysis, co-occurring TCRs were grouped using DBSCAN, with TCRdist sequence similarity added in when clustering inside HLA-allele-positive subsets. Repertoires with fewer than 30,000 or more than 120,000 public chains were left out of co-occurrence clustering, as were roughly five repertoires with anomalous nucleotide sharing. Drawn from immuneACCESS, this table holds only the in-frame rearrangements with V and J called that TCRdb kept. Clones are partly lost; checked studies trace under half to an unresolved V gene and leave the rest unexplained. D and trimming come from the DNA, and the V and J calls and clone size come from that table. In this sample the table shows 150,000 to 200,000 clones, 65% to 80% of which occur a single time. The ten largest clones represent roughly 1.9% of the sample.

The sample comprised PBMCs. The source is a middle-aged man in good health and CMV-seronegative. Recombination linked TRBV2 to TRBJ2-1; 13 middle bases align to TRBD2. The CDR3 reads CASIGGGLAGNEQFF. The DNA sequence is TGTGCCAGCATTGGGGGGGGACTAGCGGGAAATGAGCAGTTCTTC.